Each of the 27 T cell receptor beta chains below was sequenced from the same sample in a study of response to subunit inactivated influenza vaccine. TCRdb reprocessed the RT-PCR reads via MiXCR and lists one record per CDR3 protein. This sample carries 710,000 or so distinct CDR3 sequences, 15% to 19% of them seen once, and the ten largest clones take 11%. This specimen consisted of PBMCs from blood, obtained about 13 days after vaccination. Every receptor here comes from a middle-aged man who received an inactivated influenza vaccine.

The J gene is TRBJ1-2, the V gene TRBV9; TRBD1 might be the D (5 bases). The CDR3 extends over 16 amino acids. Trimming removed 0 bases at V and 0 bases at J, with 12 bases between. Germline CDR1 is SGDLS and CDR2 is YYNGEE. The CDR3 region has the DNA TGTGCCAGCAGCGTAGCTAGCGGGACGGCTAACTATGGCTACACCTTC. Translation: CASSVASGTANYGYTF.

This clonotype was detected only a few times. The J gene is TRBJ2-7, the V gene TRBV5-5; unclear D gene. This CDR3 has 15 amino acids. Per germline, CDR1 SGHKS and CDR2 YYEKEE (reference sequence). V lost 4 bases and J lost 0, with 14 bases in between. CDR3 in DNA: TGTGCCAGCAGCAGGGCTCAAGAGAGCTCCTACGAGCAGTACTTC. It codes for CASSRAQESSYEQYF.

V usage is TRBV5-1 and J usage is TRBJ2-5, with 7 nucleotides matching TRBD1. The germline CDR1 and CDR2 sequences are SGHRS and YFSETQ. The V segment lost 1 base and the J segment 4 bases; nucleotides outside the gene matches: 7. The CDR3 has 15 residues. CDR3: CASSLSGGVGETQYF. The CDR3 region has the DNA TGCGCCAGCAGCTTGTCAGGGGGTGTTGGAGAGACCCAGTACTTC.

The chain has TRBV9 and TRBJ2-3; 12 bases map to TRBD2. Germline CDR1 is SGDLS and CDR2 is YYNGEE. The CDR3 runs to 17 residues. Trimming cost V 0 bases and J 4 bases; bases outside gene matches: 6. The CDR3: CASSVDPSGGASDTQYF. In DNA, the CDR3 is TGTGCCAGCAGCGTAGACCCTAGCGGGGGGGCCTCAGATACGCAGTATTTT.

CDR3 sequence reads: CSARVRAGYTF. The CDR3 DNA reads TGCAGTGCTAGAGTTAGGGCTGGCTACACCTTC. The chain combines TRBV20-1 with TRBJ1-2; D ambiguous. The V end was cut by 1 base, the J end by 7 bases, with 7 bases between. Per the germline V gene, CDR1 is DFQATT and CDR2 is SNEGSKA (reference sequence). The CDR3 consists of 11 residues.

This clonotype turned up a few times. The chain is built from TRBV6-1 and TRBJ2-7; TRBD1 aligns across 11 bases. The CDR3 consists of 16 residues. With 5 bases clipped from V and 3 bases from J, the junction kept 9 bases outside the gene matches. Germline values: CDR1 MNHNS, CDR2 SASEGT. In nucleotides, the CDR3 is TGTGCCAGCAGTCGACGAAGGGACAGGGGGATCTACGAGCAGTACTTC. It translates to CASSRRRDRGIYEQYF.

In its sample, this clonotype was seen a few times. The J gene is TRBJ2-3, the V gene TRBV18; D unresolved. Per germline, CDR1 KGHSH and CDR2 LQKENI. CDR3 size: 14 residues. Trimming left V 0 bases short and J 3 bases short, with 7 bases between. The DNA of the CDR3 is TGTGCCAGCTCACCACCAACTAAAACAGATACGCAGTATTTT. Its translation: CASSPPTKTDTQYF. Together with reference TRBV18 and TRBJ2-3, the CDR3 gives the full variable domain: NAGVMQNPRHLVRRRGQEARLRCSPMKGHSHVYWYRQLPEEGLKFMVYLQKENIIDESGMPKERFSAEFPKEGPSILRIQQVVRGDSAAYFCASSPPTKTDTQYFGPGTRLTVL.

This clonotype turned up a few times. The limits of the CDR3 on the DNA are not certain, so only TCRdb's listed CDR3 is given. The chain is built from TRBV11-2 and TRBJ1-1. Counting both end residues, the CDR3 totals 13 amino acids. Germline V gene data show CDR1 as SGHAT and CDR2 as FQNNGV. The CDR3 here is CASSFLWNTEAFF.

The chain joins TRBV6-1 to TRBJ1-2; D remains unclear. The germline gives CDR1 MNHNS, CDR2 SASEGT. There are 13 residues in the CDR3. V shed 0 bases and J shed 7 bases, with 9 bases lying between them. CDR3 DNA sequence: TGTGCCAGCAGTGAAGCCCCCACCGCTGGCTACACCTTC. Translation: CASSEAPTAGYTF.

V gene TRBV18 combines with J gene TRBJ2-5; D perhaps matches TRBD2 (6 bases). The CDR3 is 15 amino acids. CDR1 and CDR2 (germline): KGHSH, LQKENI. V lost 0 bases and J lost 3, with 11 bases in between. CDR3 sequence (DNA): TGTGCCAGCTCACCACCGAGCGGGTCGGAAGAGACCCAGTACTTC. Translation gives CASSPPSGSEETQYF.

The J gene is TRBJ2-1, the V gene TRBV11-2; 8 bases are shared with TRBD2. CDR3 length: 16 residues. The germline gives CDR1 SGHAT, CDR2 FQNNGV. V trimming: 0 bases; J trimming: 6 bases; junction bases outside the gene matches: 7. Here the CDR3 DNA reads TGTGCCAGCAGCTTAGAGGCGGGACTAGTTACCAATGAGCAGTTCTTC. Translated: CASSLEAGLVTNEQFF.

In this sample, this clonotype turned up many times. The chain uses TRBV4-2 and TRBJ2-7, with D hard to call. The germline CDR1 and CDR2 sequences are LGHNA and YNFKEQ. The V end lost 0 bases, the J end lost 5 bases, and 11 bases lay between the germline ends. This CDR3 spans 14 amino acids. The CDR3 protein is CASSQEVSPHEQYF. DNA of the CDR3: TGTGCCAGCAGCCAAGAAGTATCCCCCCACGAGCAGTACTTC.

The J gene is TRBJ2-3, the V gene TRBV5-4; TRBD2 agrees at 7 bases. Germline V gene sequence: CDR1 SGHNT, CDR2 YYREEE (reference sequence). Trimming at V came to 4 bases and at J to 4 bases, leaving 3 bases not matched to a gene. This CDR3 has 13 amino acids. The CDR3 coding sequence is TGTGCCAGCAGCCCCACTAGCGCAGATACGCAGTATTTT. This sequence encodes CASSPTSADTQYF.

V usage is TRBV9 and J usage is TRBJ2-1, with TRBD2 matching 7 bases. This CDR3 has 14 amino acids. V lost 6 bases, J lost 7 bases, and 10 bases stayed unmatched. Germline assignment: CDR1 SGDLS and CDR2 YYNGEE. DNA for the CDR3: TGTGCCAGCACCCCCTGGGGTAGCGGGAATGAGCAGTTCTTC. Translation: CASTPWGSGNEQFF.

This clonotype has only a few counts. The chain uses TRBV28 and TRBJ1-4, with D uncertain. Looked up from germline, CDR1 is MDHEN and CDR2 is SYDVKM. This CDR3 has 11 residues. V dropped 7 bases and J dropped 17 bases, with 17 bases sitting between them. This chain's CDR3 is CASTQLGSKFF. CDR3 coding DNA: TGTGCCAGCACTCAACTGGGTTCTAAATTTTTT.

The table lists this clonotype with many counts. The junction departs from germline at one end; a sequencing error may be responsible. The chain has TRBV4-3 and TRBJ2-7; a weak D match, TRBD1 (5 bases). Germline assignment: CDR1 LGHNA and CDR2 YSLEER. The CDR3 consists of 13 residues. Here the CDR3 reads CASSQGVSYEQYF. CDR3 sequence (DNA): TGTGCCAGCAGTCAAGGGGTCTCCTACGAGCAGTACTTC.

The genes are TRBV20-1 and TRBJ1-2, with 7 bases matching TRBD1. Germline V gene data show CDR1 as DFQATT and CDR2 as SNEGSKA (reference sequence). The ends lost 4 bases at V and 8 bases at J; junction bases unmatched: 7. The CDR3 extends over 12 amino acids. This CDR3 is CSAKQGLGGYTF. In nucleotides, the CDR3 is TGCAGTGCTAAACAGGGGCTCGGAGGCTACACCTTC.

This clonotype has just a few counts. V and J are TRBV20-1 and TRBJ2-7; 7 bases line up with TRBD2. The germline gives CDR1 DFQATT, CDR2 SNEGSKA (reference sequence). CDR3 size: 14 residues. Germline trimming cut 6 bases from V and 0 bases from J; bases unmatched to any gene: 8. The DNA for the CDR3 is TGCAGTGCCAATAGCGGGCTGCTCTCCTACGAGCAGTACTTC. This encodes CSANSGLLSYEQYF.

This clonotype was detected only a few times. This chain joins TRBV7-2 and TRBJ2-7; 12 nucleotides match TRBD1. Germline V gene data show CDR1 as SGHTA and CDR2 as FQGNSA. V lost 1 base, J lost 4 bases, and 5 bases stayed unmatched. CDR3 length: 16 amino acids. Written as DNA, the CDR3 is TGTGCCAGCAGCTTAGTGGGGACAGGGGGCTGGTACGAGCAGTACTTC. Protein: CASSLVGTGGWYEQYF.

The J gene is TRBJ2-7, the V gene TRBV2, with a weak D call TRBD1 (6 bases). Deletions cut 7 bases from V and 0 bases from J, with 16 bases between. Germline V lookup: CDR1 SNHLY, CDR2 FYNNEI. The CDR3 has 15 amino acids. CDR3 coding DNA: TGTGCCAGCATACGTGGAAGGACAGCCTCCTACGAGCAGTACTTC. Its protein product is CASIRGRTASYEQYF.

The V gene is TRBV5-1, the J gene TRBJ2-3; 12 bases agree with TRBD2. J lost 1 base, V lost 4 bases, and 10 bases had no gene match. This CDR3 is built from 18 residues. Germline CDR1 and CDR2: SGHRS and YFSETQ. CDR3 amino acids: CASSPELAGGGRTDTQYF. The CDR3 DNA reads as TGCGCCAGCAGCCCGGAGCTAGCGGGAGGGGGCCGCACAGATACGCAGTATTTT. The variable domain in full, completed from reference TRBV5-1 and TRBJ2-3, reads KAGVTQTPRYLIKTRGQQVTLSCSPISGHRSVSWYQQTPGQGLQFLFEYFSETQRNKGNFPGRFSGRQFSNSRSEMNVSTLELGDSALYLCASSPELAGGGRTDTQYFGPGTRLTVL.

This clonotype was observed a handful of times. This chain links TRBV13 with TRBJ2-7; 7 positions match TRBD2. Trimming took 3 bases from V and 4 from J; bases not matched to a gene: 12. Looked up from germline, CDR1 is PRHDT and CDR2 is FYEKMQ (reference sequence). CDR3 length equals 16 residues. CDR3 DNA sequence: TGTGCCAGCAGCTTTAAAGGTATAGCGGGCGTATACGAGCAGTACTTC. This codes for CASSFKGIAGVYEQYF.

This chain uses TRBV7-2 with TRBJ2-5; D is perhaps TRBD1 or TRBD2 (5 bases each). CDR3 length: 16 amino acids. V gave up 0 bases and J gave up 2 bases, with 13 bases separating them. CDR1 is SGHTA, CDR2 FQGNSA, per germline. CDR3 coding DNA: TGTGCCAGCAGCTTAGCGGGGGTCCCTCCTCAAGAGACCCAGTACTTC. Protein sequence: CASSLAGVPPQETQYF.

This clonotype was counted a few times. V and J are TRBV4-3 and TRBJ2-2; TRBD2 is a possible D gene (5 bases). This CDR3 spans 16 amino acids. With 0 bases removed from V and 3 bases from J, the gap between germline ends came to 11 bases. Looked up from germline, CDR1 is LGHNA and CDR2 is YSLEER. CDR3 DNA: TGCGCCAGCAGCCAAGAGGTGACTACTTACACCGGGGAGCTGTTTTTT. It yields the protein CASSQEVTTYTGELFF.

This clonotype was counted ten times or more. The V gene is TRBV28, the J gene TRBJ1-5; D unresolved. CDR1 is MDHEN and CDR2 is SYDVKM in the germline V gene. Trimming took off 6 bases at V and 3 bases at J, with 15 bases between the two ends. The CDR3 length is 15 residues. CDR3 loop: CASSLIPNSNQPQHF. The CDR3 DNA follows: TGTGCCAGCAGCCTGATACCCAACTCCAATCAGCCCCAGCATTTT.

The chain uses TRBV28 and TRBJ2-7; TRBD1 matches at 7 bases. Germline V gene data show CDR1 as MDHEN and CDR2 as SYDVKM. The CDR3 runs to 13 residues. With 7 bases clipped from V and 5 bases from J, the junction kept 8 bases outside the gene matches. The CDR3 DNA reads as TGTGCCAGCAACCGACAGGGTCGCGACGAGCAGTACTTC. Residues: CASNRQGRDEQYF.

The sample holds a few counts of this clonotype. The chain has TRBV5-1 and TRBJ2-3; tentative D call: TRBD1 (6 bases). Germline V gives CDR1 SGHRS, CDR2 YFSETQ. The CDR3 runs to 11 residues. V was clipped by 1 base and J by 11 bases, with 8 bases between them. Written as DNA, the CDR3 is TGCGCCAGCAGCTTGAGGGGGATGCAGTATTTT. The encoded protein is CASSLRGMQYF.